This T cell receptor (beta chain) was observed in a study of tumor-infiltrating lymphocytes in primary liver carcinoma (dated by TCRdb to 2015 to 2018). Study-level background: Of the five patients, three men and two women aged 30 to 69 years, four had hepatocellular carcinoma and one had combined HCC and intrahepatic cholangiocarcinoma. The five patients had tumors of stage T1-T3 N0M0, with maximum diameters ranging from roughly 4.2 to 11 cm. Samples yielded roughly 3.65 to 7.5 million productive TCRbeta reads; read depth did not differ significantly between tissue types. The study combined TCRbeta repertoire sequencing, expression microarrays and whole-exome sequencing across five regions of each liver tumor, with adjacent normal tissue and blood. A total of around 35 specimens from 5 patients, comprising approximately 25 tumor regions, 5 adjacent noncancerous liver tissues and 5 peripheral blood samples, were covered by TCRbeta repertoire sequencing. To link TCRbeta repertoire diversity with the local molecular phenotype, the approximately 23 tumor region samples were profiled using Agilent mRNA microarrays. Repertoires from technical replicates were highly reproducible, with mean shared-clone rates approximately 0.92 and correlation coefficients above 0.95. What the research found in general, with its limitations: With just a few patients in the study, the authors point out that the findings should be validated in a larger study. Only roughly 7-24% of top clones appeared in all five regions of a tumor, which suggests that tumor-infiltrating T cells are spatially heterogeneous. Comparison of CD4+ and CD8+ T cell repertoires was precluded by the use of bulk unsorted samples. Compared with blood, tumors had a significantly larger share of the repertoire taken up by the top 250 clones (p = 0.039). Consistent with antigen-driven expansion, pairs of tumor regions showed higher repertoire overlap (mean roughly 35%) than either tumor-adjacent pairs (about 17%) or tumor-blood pairs (about 15%). Only the TCR beta chain was sequenced, so true repertoire diversity is likely underestimated because unpaired alpha chains were not captured.

From cysteine to phenylalanine, the CDR3 is 14 amino acids long. Of all the DNA, just the CDR3 is kept, 42 bases in frame from base 1. From a lookup of the germline V gene (reference sequence), CDR1 and CDR2 are SGHKS and YYEKEE. To note about this clonotype: No cognate antigen has been identified for it. Germline and junction disagree at one end, which may indicate a read error.

A constant-region primer and ProtoScript II reverse transcriptase were used to reverse-transcribe TCRbeta-specific cDNA from approximately 500 ng total RNA. TCRbeta libraries were built with three nested multiplex PCR rounds, a slightly modified ARM-PCR procedure. Each of the first two PCR rounds ran for approximately 11 cycles using multiplex TRBV1-TRBV30 forward primers together with a Cbeta reverse primer. Sample barcodes and Illumina adapters were added in a final 25-cycle PCR using Deep VentR polymerase. Before sequencing, amplicons between 200 and 500 bp were purified from gel using a QIAquick gel extraction kit. TCRbeta amplicons were sequenced on an Illumina HiSeq 2500 with 250-bp paired-end reads. Per the original workflow: Trimmomatic v0.33 was used to quality-trim the reads, and FLASH v1.2.11 was used to merge paired reads so that full CDR3 sequences could be recovered. MiGEC v1.2.1b assigned V, D and J germline segments to the rearranged TCRbeta sequences. Clonotype statistics and Shannon-Wiener diversity indices were computed with VDJtools v1.0.0. Except for diversity analysis, only the 250 most abundant clonotypes of each sample were used in subsequent analyses to reduce sampling bias. TCRdb applied fastp at Q25 and MiXCR to the public reads, then kept only in-frame beta chains. Each record represents a unique CDR3 protein, reported with the most common genes and DNA among its rows. The V and J calls were not made by the authors but by TCRdb's processing. This sample comprises 110,000 or so distinct CDR3 sequences, roughly 80% of them detected only once. In total, the top ten clones hold around 21% of the sample.

Total RNA and DNA were co-extracted from 20-30 mg of bulk tissue with the AllPrep DNA/RNA mini kit, without cell sorting. Surgical resection was performed in China between 2015 and early 2016 on 5 or 6 patients with histopathologically diagnosed primary liver carcinoma. Chronic HBV infection was present in the patients, and the patients were treatment-naive at sampling. Each tumor was sampled at five spatially separated regions: the tumor centre plus the superior, inferior, left-lateral and right-lateral poles. According to histology, viable tumor cells made up more than 80% of every tumor sample. Fresh tumor and adjacent tissue pieces were bisected; one half was stored in RNAlater at -80°C, the other sent for histology.

In this chain, TRBV5-5 is recombined with TRBJ2-2; TRBD2 is possibly the D segment (5 matching bases). This TCR was sampled from a man in his forties with primary liver carcinoma and hepatitis B virus infection. Material: liver tumor tissue from sampling region 3. The cell subset or site label of this sample denotes: tumor region T3, left-lateral pole. The CDR3 in this case is CANSVLAGGVELFF. Here is the DNA: TGTGCCAACAGCGTGCTAGCTGGCGGCGTGGAGCTGTTTTTT.